The rows below give T cell receptor beta chains drawn from one sample of a study of blood T cell repertoires in COVID-19. Only in-frame clones appear in the TCRdb table, and some are missing; sequencing was by immunoSEQ multiplex PCR. The profile covers 160,000 or so clones, with roughly nine tenths appearing a single time and under 5% taken by the ten largest. Specimen: peripheral blood. These receptors came from a woman in her 70s with acute or convalescent COVID-19. Each CDR3 is given with its conserved first and last residue. The order of the fields is J gene, D gene, V gene, CDR3 length, clone size, CDR3 protein, CDR3 DNA. The D gene is left open where the match is weak. Clone sizes are given selectively: once, few, many, or a class where the clone is expanded.

>TRBJ2-1|TRBD2|TRBV6-5|16|-
CASSYKRAGYYNEQFF
TGTGCCAGCAGTTATAAACGAGCGGGATACTACAATGAGCAGTTCTTC
>TRBJ2-5|TRBD2|TRBV7-2|16|-
CASSFFSGGAGETQYF
TGTGCCAGCAGCTTTTTTAGCGGGGGGGCCGGAGAGACCCAGTACTTC
>TRBJ2-1|-|TRBV19|16|-
CASSISGFLSYNEQFF
TGTGCCAGTAGTATTTCAGGCTTCCTCTCCTACAATGAGCAGTTCTTC
>TRBJ2-7|-|TRBV23-1|15|-
CASSQRGYSPYEQYF
TGCGCCAGCAGTCAAAGAGGGTACAGTCCCTACGAGCAGTACTTC
>TRBJ1-2|-|TRBV6-1|14|-
CASSEPGVGYGYTF
TGTGCCAGCAGTGAGCCAGGGGTAGGGTATGGCTACACCTTC
>TRBJ1-2|-|TRBV2|13|-
CASRRGGDYGYTF
TGTGCCAGCAGGAGGGGGGGAGACTATGGCTACACCTTC
>TRBJ1-5|-|TRBV19|14|-
CASSNQQGNQPQHF
TGTGCCAGTAGTAATCAACAGGGAAATCAGCCCCAGCATTTT
>TRBJ1-6|-|TRBV19|14|-
CASQKNPYNSPLHF
TGTGCCAGCCAGAAAAACCCCTATAATTCACCCCTCCACTTT
>TRBJ1-5|-|TRBV19|18|once
CASREQARSVTGNQPQHF
TGTGCCAGTAGGGAACAGGCCCGAAGCGTGACGGGCAATCAGCCCCAGCATTTT
>TRBJ1-4|-|TRBV28|15|once
CASSLGGGLGEKLFF
TGTGCCAGCAGTTTAGGCGGGGGGCTAGGGGAAAAACTGTTTTTT
>TRBJ2-7|TRBD2|TRBV30|14|once
CAWSPLAGEYEQYF
TGTGCCTGGAGTCCCCTAGCGGGGGAATACGAGCAGTACTTC
>TRBJ1-2|-|TRBV6-2/TRBV6-3|14|-
CASSYSGRLLDYTF
TGTGCCAGCAGTTACTCGGGCAGGCTCCTTGACTACACCTTC
>TRBJ2-7|TRBD1|TRBV10-3|14|-
CAISMQGALGEQYF
TGTGCCATCAGCATGCAGGGGGCCCTGGGCGAGCAGTACTTC
>TRBJ1-1|-|TRBV15|13|-
CATSRDLSPRGFF
TGTGCCACCAGCAGAGATCTTTCCCCCAGAGGATTCTTT
>TRBJ1-4|-|TRBV28|13|-
CASWEGGGEKLFF
TGTGCCAGCTGGGAAGGGGGGGGTGAAAAACTGTTTTTT
>TRBJ2-7|TRBD2|TRBV5-6|15|-
CASSRDYSRPGEQYF
TGTGCCAGCAGCAGGGACTATTCGCGACCGGGGGAGCAGTACTTC
>TRBJ2-1|TRBD2|TRBV6-6|18|-
CASSLLSSGRVSYNEQFF
TGTGCCAGCAGTCTCCTGAGTAGCGGGAGGGTTTCCTACAATGAGCAGTTCTTC
>TRBJ2-3|TRBD2|TRBV30|14|-
CAWSRSGGTDTQYF
TGTGCCTGGAGCCGTAGCGGGGGAACAGATACGCAGTATTTT
>TRBJ1-4|-|TRBV18|18|once
CASSPRVTAGSTNEKLFF
TGTGCCAGCTCACCGAGAGTAACAGCTGGGTCAACTAATGAAAAACTGTTTTTT
>TRBJ2-1|-|TRBV9|14|-
CASSVAQGNNEQFF
TGTGCCAGCAGCGTAGCTCAGGGAAACAATGAGCAGTTCTTC
>TRBJ1-3|-|TRBV5-1|16|-
CASSITGVTSGNTIYF
TGCGCCAGCAGCATAACCGGGGTAACCTCTGGAAACACCATATATTTT
>TRBJ2-5|-|TRBV5-5|14|-
CASSLAGFQETQYF
TGTGCCAGCAGCTTGGCAGGGTTCCAAGAGACCCAGTACTTC
>TRBJ1-6|TRBD1|TRBV6-1|19|-
CASSAQKLSGTVYNSPLHF
TGTGCCAGCAGTGCCCAAAAGCTTTCCGGGACAGTCTATAATTCACCCCTCCACTTT
>TRBJ2-3|-|TRBV27|15|-
CASSTGTTRGGTQYF
TGTGCCAGCAGCACCGGGACGACCCGAGGGGGTACGCAGTATTTT
>TRBJ2-1|TRBD1|TRBV24-1|17|-
CATSDLRTGGDYNEQFF
TGTGCCACCAGTGATTTAAGGACAGGGGGCGATTACAATGAGCAGTTCTTC
>TRBJ1-1|TRBD1|TRBV30|14|-
CAWTRDSMNTEAFF
TGTGCCTGGACTCGGGACAGTATGAACACTGAAGCTTTCTTT
>TRBJ1-1|TRBD1|TRBV6-5|15|few
CASSFSTGGLPEAFF
TGTGCCAGCAGTTTTTCAACAGGGGGGTTACCTGAAGCTTTCTTT
>TRBJ1-4|-|TRBV4-3|16|-
CASSQGAGRLNEKLFF
TGCGCCAGCAGCCAAGGGGCGGGACGGCTTAATGAAAAACTGTTTTTT
>TRBJ1-2|-|TRBV19|15|-
CASRVALGSNYGYTF
TGTGCCAGTAGGGTCGCCCTAGGCTCTAACTATGGCTACACCTTC
>TRBJ1-4|-|TRBV10-3|13|-
CAIMNPGNEKLFF
TGTGCCATCATGAACCCCGGGAATGAAAAACTGTTTTTT
>TRBJ2-2|-|TRBV7-2|13|-
CASSPGSGGELFF
TGTGCCAGCAGCCCCGGGTCGGGCGGGGAGCTGTTTTTT
>TRBJ2-3|TRBD2|TRBV28|16|-
CASSFPAGGGTDTQYF
TGTGCCAGCAGTTTCCCAGCGGGAGGAGGCACAGATACGCAGTATTTT
>TRBJ1-2|TRBD1|TRBV30|15|few
CAWFRDRGFVYGYTF
TGTGCCTGGTTCCGGGACAGGGGATTCGTCTATGGCTACACCTTC
>TRBJ1-1|-|TRBV28|15|-
CASSLILVRGTEAFF
TGTGCCAGCAGTTTAATATTAGTCCGCGGCACTGAAGCTTTCTTT
>TRBJ1-1|-|TRBV7-9|12|-
CASSQRGRGAFF
TGTGCCAGCAGCCAGAGGGGGAGAGGAGCTTTCTTT
>TRBJ1-2|TRBD1|TRBV19|16|-
CASSTLRTGGDYGYTF
TGTGCCAGTAGTACCCTTCGGACAGGGGGCGACTATGGCTACACCTTC
>TRBJ2-7|-|TRBV19|11|-
CASSDSYEQYF
TGTGCCAGTAGCGACAGCTACGAGCAGTACTTC
>TRBJ2-1|-|TRBV2|11|-
CASKRDNEQFF
TGTGCCAGCAAACGAGACAATGAGCAGTTCTTC
>TRBJ2-3|TRBD2|TRBV7-8|17|once
CASSLALAGGGTDTQYF
TGTGCCAGCAGCTTAGCGCTTGCGGGAGGGGGCACAGATACGCAGTATTTT
>TRBJ1-6|-|TRBV6-5|15|-
CASSYSSGSSTPLHF
TGTGCCAGCAGTTACTCGTCGGGTTCCAGTACACCCCTCCACTTT
>TRBJ1-5|TRBD1|TRBV28|15|-
CASSLVGTGEQPQHF
TGTGCCAGCAGTTTAGTGGGGACAGGGGAGCAGCCCCAGCATTTT
>TRBJ1-6|TRBD1|TRBV6-5|14|-
CASRTTGGNSPLHF
TGTGCCAGCAGGACTACAGGGGGGAATTCACCCCTCCACTTT
>TRBJ1-5|TRBD1|TRBV5-8|14|-
CASSHGQGGQPQHF
TGTGCCAGCAGCCATGGACAGGGCGGACAGCCCCAGCATTTT
>TRBJ2-2|-|TRBV7-3|17|-
CASSRGQGVPSPGELFF
TGTGCCAGCAGCCGCGGACAAGGGGTCCCCAGCCCCGGGGAGCTGTTTTTT